These 16 T cell receptor beta chains share one sample of origin, sequenced in a study of somatic mutations in cytotoxic T cells in rheumatoid arthritis. Only in-frame clones appear in the TCRdb table, and some are missing; sequencing was by immunoSEQ multiplex PCR. This sample carries 5,500 to 9,000 clones, 60% of them seen once, and the ten largest clones take roughly 20%. Sequenced input: CD8+ T cells sorted from blood. These receptors were obtained from a woman aged 40 to 50 in good health.

V is TRBV27 and J is TRBJ1-1; D not certain. The CDR3 runs to 12 residues. Germline V gene sequence: CDR1 MNHEY, CDR2 SMNVEV (reference sequence). V was trimmed by 5 bases and J by 1 base, leaving 5 bases between them. The CDR3 here is CASSAANTEAFF. CDR3 in DNA: TGTGCCAGCAGTGCAGCGAACACTGAAGCTTTCTTT.

By share, this clone counts as medium-sized. The chain is built from TRBV14 and TRBJ2-7, with 11 nucleotides matching TRBD2. J gave up 0 bases and V 1 base, and 8 bases lay outside the gene matches. Germline loops: CDR1 SGHDN, CDR2 FVKESK. The CDR3 runs 18 residues. Written as DNA, the CDR3 is TGTGCCAGCAGCCAAGTTGAACTAGCGGGAGCCCGCTCCTACGAGCAGTACTTC. It translates to CASSQVELAGARSYEQYF.

The rearrangement joins TRBV6-5 to TRBJ2-7, with TRBD2 matching over 9 bases. CDR3 size: 14 residues. The V and J ends lost 6 bases and 4 bases, in that order; junction bases with no gene match: 7. Germline V gene lookup returns CDR1 MNHEY and CDR2 SVGAGI. The CDR3 DNA sequence: TGTGCCAGCAGCCGTAGCGGGAGCTCTTACGAGCAGTACTTC. This gives the protein CASSRSGSSYEQYF.

This clone was seen more than once but under ten times. The rearrangement links TRBV4-1 to TRBJ1-1; D is ambiguous. The germline gives CDR1 MGHRA, CDR2 YSYEKL. Trimming stripped 0 bases from V and 3 bases from J, with 11 bases between. The CDR3 totals 15 residues. As DNA, the CDR3 is TGCGCCAGCAGCCAAGATCCGTATAAGGACACTGAAGCTTTCTTT. Encoded protein: CASSQDPYKDTEAFF.

V and J are TRBV2 and TRBJ1-1; D may be TRBD1 (6 bases). The CDR3 totals 14 residues. With 3 bases removed from V and 3 bases from J, the gap between germline ends came to 11 bases. Germline V lookup: CDR1 SNHLY, CDR2 FYNNEI. CDR3 sequence: CASSENRVYTEAFF. DNA of the CDR3: TGTGCCAGCAGTGAGAACAGGGTGTACACTGAAGCTTTCTTT.

A few counts support this clone. The genes are TRBV7-9 and TRBJ2-1; D gene ambiguous. V lost 3 bases, J lost 13 bases, and 10 bases lay in between. Germline CDR1 reads SEHNR; CDR2 reads FQNEAQ (reference sequence). The CDR3 consists of 11 residues. Written as DNA, the CDR3 is TGTGCCAGCAGCTTCGATTTAGATCAGTTCTTC. Its translation: CASSFDLDQFF.

This rearrangement joins TRBV28 to TRBJ2-3, with 11 bases fitting TRBD2. The V gene's germline CDR1 is MDHEN and CDR2 SYDVKM. Trimming cost V 6 bases and J 4 bases; bases outside gene matches: 27. The length of the CDR3 is 22 residues. In DNA, the CDR3 is TGTGCCAGCAGCCGGCCACGGACAGAGTTTCTAGCGGGAGGTACCCACCCAGATACGCAGTATTTT. This sequence encodes CASSRPRTEFLAGGTHPDTQYF.

The chain has TRBV5-5 and TRBJ2-7; D gene unclear. Germline V gives CDR1 SGHKS, CDR2 YYEKEE (reference sequence). Trimming removed 1 base from V and 5 bases from J, with 13 bases in between. The CDR3 contains 14 residues. The CDR3 coding sequence is TGTGCCAGCAGCTTGTTGGTAGGGCTGAACGAGCAGTACTTC. This encodes CASSLLVGLNEQYF.

This clone was detected a few times. The chain recombines TRBV15 with TRBJ2-5; 13 bases map to TRBD2. The CDR3 sequence is 16 residues long. V lost 0 bases, J lost 5 bases, and 3 bases stayed unmatched. CDR1 and CDR2 from the germline V gene are LNHNV and YYDKDF (reference sequence). For the CDR3, the DNA is TGTGCCACCAGCAGAGAACTAGCGGGAGGGTCGGAGACCCAGTACTTC. Amino acids: CATSRELAGGSETQYF.

This clone is categorized as medium-sized (0.01 to 0.1%). This chain links TRBV5-4 with TRBJ1-1, with TRBD1 matching over 7 bases. CDR3 length equals 12 residues. Germline-derived CDR1 and CDR2 are SGHNT and YYREEE (reference sequence). The junction had 4 bases not matched to a gene; V was cut back by 4 bases and J by 7 bases. The CDR3 sequence is CASSPQGNEAFF. DNA for the CDR3: TGTGCCAGCAGCCCACAGGGGAATGAAGCTTTCTTT.

The V gene is TRBV7-8, the J gene TRBJ2-1; 7 bases agree with TRBD2. The CDR3 has 15 residues. From germline, CDR1 is SGHVS and CDR2 FQNEAQ. V was pared by 5 bases and J by 2 bases, with 6 bases of the junction left unmatched. CDR3 sequence: CASSLGGTTYNEQFF. The CDR3 nucleotides read TGTGCCAGCAGCCTGGGGGGGACTACCTACAATGAGCAGTTCTTC.

The CDR3 reads CSVEFPSRGYEQYF. CDR3 nucleotides: TGCAGCGTTGAATTTCCCTCCCGGGGTTACGAGCAGTACTTC. The V call is TRBV29-1, the J call TRBJ2-5, with a weak D call TRBD2 (5 bases). The J call is uncertain, as TRBJ2-7 better fits the DNA end. CDR1 SQVTM and CDR2 ANQGSEA come from the germline V gene. CDR3 length: 14 residues.

V is TRBV6-1 and J is TRBJ2-7; perhaps TRBD2 as D (5 bases). The CDR3 loop spans 16 amino acids. Germline CDR1 and CDR2: MNHNS and SASEGT. Trimming left V 3 bases short and J 0 bases short, with 15 bases between. In nucleotides, the CDR3 is TGTGCCAGCAGTGAGGGTACGTGGGAGAGCTCCTACGAGCAGTACTTC. Translation: CASSEGTWESSYEQYF.

The rearrangement joins TRBV19 to TRBJ2-1; D ambiguous. The CDR3 has 12 amino acids. Germline V gene sequence: CDR1 LNHDA, CDR2 SQIVND (reference sequence). With 8 bases removed from V and 9 bases from J, the gap between germline ends came to 14 bases. The CDR3 region is CASGIIGAEQFF. The CDR3 nucleotides are TGTGCCAGTGGGATTATAGGCGCTGAGCAGTTCTTC.

The rearrangement uses TRBV10-2 and TRBJ2-1; D gene ambiguous. Trimming shortened V by 4 bases and J by 0 bases, and 10 bases separated the two germline ends. The CDR3 is made up of 15 amino acids. Per the germline V gene, CDR1 is WSHSY and CDR2 is SAAADI. CDR3 sequence (DNA): TGCGCCAGCAGTGTGAGCGTGAGCTCCTACAATGAGCAGTTCTTC. Translated: CASSVSVSSYNEQFF.

This sequence joins TRBV5-6 and TRBJ2-2; D unresolved. CDR1 and CDR2 from the germline V gene are SGHDT and YYEEEE. CDR3 length: 13 amino acids. V lost 0 bases and J 2 bases, leaving 2 bases between the germline ends. In nucleotides, the CDR3 is TGTGCCAGCAGCTTGGCCAACACCGGGGAGCTGTTTTTT. Protein: CASSLANTGELFF.